In this sample, the clone carrying this TCR beta chain turned up a few times. As yet, its antigen is unknown. 5'RACE with constant-segment primers built TCRalpha and TCRbeta cDNA libraries with UMIs. TCRdb independently ran MiXCR on the 5' RACE reads; one entry per CDR3 protein. The sample has around 310,000 distinct CDR3 sequences, less than 20% seen once; the top ten hold 20% to 25%. These data come from a study of T-cell memory formation after mild COVID-19. Notes on the study in general: Pre-infection memory carried some responding clones, suggesting that cross-reactive memory joined. Clones which contracted sat mainly in CM and EM if CD4+, and in EMRA if CD8+.

The CDR3 consists of 15 residues. Per the germline V gene, CDR1 is DFQATT and CDR2 is SNEGSKA (reference sequence). This clonotype was obtained from a man in his late teens or twenties who had mild COVID-19 (a few samples of this study predate the infection). Cell type and time point are not known. Specimen: PBMCs or a T cell subset sorted from them (not recorded which). The V gene is TRBV20-1, the J gene TRBJ1-5; TRBD1 might be the D (5 bases). The CDR3 DNA reads TGCAGCGCCACTAGGGACCAGGGTGGCAATCAGCCCCAGCATTTT. It yields the protein CSATRDQGGNQPQHF.